The 17 T cell receptor beta chains reported below all come from one sample, sequenced in a study of blood T cell repertoires in COVID-19. Method: immunoSEQ multiplex PCR; TCRdb's copy keeps in-frame clones and lacks some. The sample includes about 22,000 clones, approximately 88% of them seen just once. The sequenced sample consisted of peripheral blood. Receptors were obtained from a man at least 80 years old with active or convalescent COVID-19.

The V call is TRBV2, the J call TRBJ2-7, with 7 nucleotides matching TRBD1. Germline-derived CDR1 and CDR2 are SNHLY and FYNNEI. J gave up 5 bases and V 7 bases, and 8 bases lay outside the gene matches. The CDR3 has 13 residues. CDR3 bases: TGTGCCAGCATCGGCAGGGGGTATAACGAGCAGTACTTC. Protein: CASIGRGYNEQYF.

V usage is TRBV24-1 and J usage is TRBJ1-4; no firm D call. The CDR3 totals 11 residues. Germline V gene data show CDR1 as KGHDR and CDR2 as SFDVKD. The germline V and J ends were trimmed by 4 bases and 7 bases, with 3 bases remaining between them. CDR3 sequence reads: CATSDSEKLFF. The CDR3 region has the DNA TGTGCCACCAGTGACTCTGAAAAACTGTTTTTT.

The chain recombines TRBV7-9 with TRBJ1-6, with D uncertain. The CDR3 length is 14 residues. The germline V and J ends were trimmed by 0 bases and 6 bases, with 6 bases remaining between them. Germline values: CDR1 SEHNR, CDR2 FQNEAQ (reference sequence). CDR3 sequence: CASSLASGNSPLHF. The DNA for the CDR3 is TGTGCCAGCAGCTTAGCTAGCGGTAATTCACCCCTCCACTTT. The full variable domain, in which reference TRBV7-9 and TRBJ1-6 provide the parts outside the CDR3, is DTGVSQNPRHKITKRGQNVTFRCDPISEHNRLYWYRQTLGQGPEFLTYFQNEAQLEKSRLLSDRFSAERPKGSFSTLEIQRTEQGDSAMYLCASSLASGNSPLHFGNGTRLTVT.

This chain links TRBV4-1 with TRBJ1-2; 8 bases agree with TRBD1. CDR1 and CDR2 (germline): MGHRA, YSYEKL. The length of the CDR3 is 16 residues. The V gene end was trimmed by 3 bases and the J gene end by 1 base; junction bases not matched to a gene: 7. CDR3 amino acids: CASSQPTGGVNYGYTF. As DNA, the CDR3 is TGCGCCAGCAGCCAGCCCACAGGGGGTGTTAACTATGGCTACACCTTC.

CDR3 loop: CASNLQGAHEKLFF. The CDR3 nucleotides read TGTGCCAGCAACTTACAGGGGGCGCATGAAAAACTGTTTTTT. The chain has TRBV6-6 and TRBJ1-4; 9 bases are shared with TRBD1. The ends lost 7 bases at V and 6 bases at J; junction bases unmatched: 6. Germline lookup yields CDR1 MNHNY and CDR2 SVGAGI (reference sequence). The CDR3 totals 14 residues.

This clone was seen only once. The V gene is TRBV30, the J gene TRBJ1-6, with 9 bases lining up with TRBD1. Trimming took 3 bases from V and 9 from J; bases not matched to a gene: 6. Germline V gene lookup returns CDR1 GTSNPN and CDR2 SVGIG (reference sequence). This CDR3 is built from 14 residues. CDR3: CAWSDRGASSPLHF. In nucleotides, the CDR3 is TGTGCCTGGAGCGACAGGGGGGCTTCTTCACCCCTCCACTTT.

The chain is built from TRBV2 and TRBJ2-6; no clear D. The CDR3 consists of 15 residues. Trimming removed 3 bases from V and 1 base from J, with 7 bases in between. The germline V gene has CDR1 SNHLY and CDR2 FYNNEI. The CDR3 DNA sequence: TGTGCCAGCAGTGATCGTTTGTCTGGGGCCAACGTCCTGACTTTC. Translating gives CASSDRLSGANVLTF.

V gene TRBV14 combines with J gene TRBJ1-1, with D possibly matching TRBD1 (6 bases). Germline loops: CDR1 SGHDN, CDR2 FVKESK. Trimming took 4 bases from V and 4 from J, leaving 13 bases between them. CDR3 length: 14 residues. In DNA, the CDR3 is TGTGCCAGCAGCCGATCCACAGGGATCACTGAAGCTTTCTTT. Amino acids: CASSRSTGITEAFF.

The CDR3 coding sequence is TGCGCCAGCAGCCAAAACCGACAGATACCGGGAAACACCATATATTTT. Translated: CASSQNRQIPGNTIYF. V gene TRBV4-3 combines with J gene TRBJ1-3; a weak D match, TRBD1 (5 bases). Per germline, CDR1 LGHNA and CDR2 YSLEER. The CDR3 runs to 16 residues. Trimming left V 2 bases short and J 4 bases short, with 15 bases between.

The chain carries TRBV5-1 and TRBJ1-2, with TRBD1 matching over 10 bases. The germline V gene encodes CDR1 SGHRS and CDR2 YFSETQ. This CDR3 comprises 15 residues. V lost 0 bases, J lost 4 bases, and 3 bases stayed unmatched. The DNA for the CDR3 is TGCGCCAGCAGCTTGGGACAGGGGGCGTTCTATGGCTACACCTTC. Amino acids: CASSLGQGAFYGYTF.

The rearrangement links TRBV29-1 to TRBJ1-4; 7 bases are a match to TRBD1. There are 15 residues in the CDR3. The J segment lost 3 bases and the V segment lost 6 bases, leaving 10 bases of the junction unmatched. The germline V gene has CDR1 SQVTM and CDR2 ANQGSEA. DNA of the CDR3: TGCAGCGTGGGAAGGGGGCAGGGTCCTAATGAAAAACTGTTTTTT. Its translation is CSVGRGQGPNEKLFF.

The chain joins TRBV7-2 to TRBJ2-3; 7 bases agree with TRBD1. Germline loops: CDR1 SGHTA, CDR2 FQGNSA. Losses at the gene ends were 2 bases for V and 1 base for J; bases not matched to a gene: 6. The CDR3 contains 16 residues. The CDR3 protein is CASSLTRDSRTDTQYF. DNA for the CDR3: TGTGCCAGCAGCTTAACGAGGGACAGCCGCACAGATACGCAGTATTTT. Full variable domain (missing parts from reference TRBV7-2 and TRBJ2-3): GAGVSQSPSNKVTEKGKDVELRCDPISGHTALYWYRQSLGQGLEFLIYFQGNSAPDKSGLPSDRFSAERTGGSVSTLTIQRTQQEDSAVYLCASSLTRDSRTDTQYFGPGTRLTVL.

The V call is TRBV19, the J call TRBJ2-1, with unresolved D. Trimming took 1 base from V and 0 from J, leaving 10 bases between them. The CDR3 is 16 residues long. Germline CDR1 and CDR2: LNHDA and SQIVND (reference sequence). This CDR3 is CASSIGGYGSYNEQFF. In DNA form, the CDR3 reads TGTGCCAGTAGTATAGGAGGCTACGGCTCCTACAATGAGCAGTTCTTC. Looking up the rest from reference TRBV19 and TRBJ2-1 gives the full variable domain: DGGITQSPKYLFRKEGQNVTLSCEQNLNHDAMYWYRQDPGQGLRLIYYSQIVNDFQKGDIAEGYSVSREKKESFPLTVTSAQKNPTAFYLCASSIGGYGSYNEQFFGPGTRLTVL.

The V gene is TRBV5-6, the J gene TRBJ2-5; 7 bases line up with TRBD1. The V gene's germline CDR1 is SGHDT and CDR2 YYEEEE. After removal of 3 bases from V and 0 bases from J, the junction contained 8 bases not matched to a gene. This CDR3 is 16 amino acids long. CDR3 region: CASSWGEGADQETQYF. In DNA form, the CDR3 reads TGTGCCAGCAGCTGGGGTGAGGGGGCGGACCAAGAGACCCAGTACTTC.

This chain joins TRBV5-1 and TRBJ2-5, with D perhaps matching TRBD2 (7 bases). Germline V gene lookup returns CDR1 SGHRS and CDR2 YFSETQ. Between the trimmed V and J ends, which lost 4 bases and 4 bases, there was a span of 20 bases. The CDR3 has 16 amino acids. The CDR3: CASSPGGGAHGETQYF. The CDR3 nucleotides read TGCGCCAGCAGCCCGGGTGGGGGGGCGCACGGAGAGACCCAGTACTTC.

This chain connects TRBV5-6 to TRBJ2-5, with 8 nucleotides matching TRBD2. This CDR3 region has 16 residues. CDR1 and CDR2 from the germline V gene are SGHDT and YYEEEE. Trimming removed 2 bases from V and 7 bases from J; junction bases left unmatched: 13. DNA of the CDR3: TGTGCCAGCAGCTTTTCTGGCGGGAGGAGTAGTCGGACCCAGTACTTC. Translating gives CASSFSGGRSSRTQYF.

The chain combines TRBV7-2 with TRBJ1-1; no reliable D call. Trimming removed 0 bases at V and 7 bases at J, with 12 bases between. The CDR3 has 14 amino acids. Germline V CDR1 and CDR2: SGHTA, FQGNSA. As DNA, the CDR3 is TGTGCCAGCAGCTTAGCGCGTAGTGGAGGTGAAGCTTTCTTT. Protein sequence: CASSLARSGGEAFF.